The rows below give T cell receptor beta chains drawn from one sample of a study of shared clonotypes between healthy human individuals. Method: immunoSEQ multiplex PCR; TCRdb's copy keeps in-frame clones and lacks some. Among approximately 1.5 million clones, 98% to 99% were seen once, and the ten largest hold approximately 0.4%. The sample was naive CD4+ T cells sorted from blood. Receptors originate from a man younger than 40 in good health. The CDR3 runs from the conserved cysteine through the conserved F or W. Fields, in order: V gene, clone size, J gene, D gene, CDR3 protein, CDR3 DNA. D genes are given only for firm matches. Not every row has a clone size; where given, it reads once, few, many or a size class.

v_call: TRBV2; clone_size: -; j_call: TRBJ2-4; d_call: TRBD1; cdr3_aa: CASSRQGATKNIQYF; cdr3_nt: TGTGCCAGCAGTCGACAGGGGGCAACCAAAAACATTCAGTACTTC
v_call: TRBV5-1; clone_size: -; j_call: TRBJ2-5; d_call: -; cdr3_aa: CASSFTGAGETQYF; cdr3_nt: TGCGCCAGCAGCTTTACGGGGGCGGGAGAGACCCAGTACTTC
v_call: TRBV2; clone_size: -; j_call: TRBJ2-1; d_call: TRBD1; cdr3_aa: CASSKRQGAHNEQFF; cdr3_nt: TGTGCCAGCTCTAAGAGGCAGGGGGCACACAATGAGCAGTTCTTC
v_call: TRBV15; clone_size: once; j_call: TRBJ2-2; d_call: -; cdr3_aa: CATSWGRDTGELFF; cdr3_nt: TGTGCCACCAGCTGGGGCAGGGACACCGGGGAGCTGTTTTTT
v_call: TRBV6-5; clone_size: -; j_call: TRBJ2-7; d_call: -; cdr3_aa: CASSFRATYEQYF; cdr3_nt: TGTGCCAGCAGTTTCCGCGCCACCTACGAGCAGTACTTC
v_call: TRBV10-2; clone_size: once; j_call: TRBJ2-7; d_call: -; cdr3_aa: CASGAYEQYF; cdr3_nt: TGCGCCAGCGGGGCCTACGAGCAGTACTTC
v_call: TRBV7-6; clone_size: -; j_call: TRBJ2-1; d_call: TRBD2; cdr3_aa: CASSPPWTSGSRSYNEQFF; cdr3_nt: TGTGCCAGCAGCCCCCCCTGGACTAGCGGGAGTCGCTCCTACAATGAGCAGTTCTTC
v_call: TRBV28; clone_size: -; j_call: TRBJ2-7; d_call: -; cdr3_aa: CASTDLAREQYF; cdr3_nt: TGTGCCAGCACGGACCTCGCCCGGGAGCAGTACTTC
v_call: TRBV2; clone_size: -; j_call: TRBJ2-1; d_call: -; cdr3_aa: CASSDRGSRYNEQFF; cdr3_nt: TGTGCCAGCAGTGATCGGGGGAGTAGGTACAATGAGCAGTTCTTC
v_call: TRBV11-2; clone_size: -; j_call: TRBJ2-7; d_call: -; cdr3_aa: CASSLVRYEQYF; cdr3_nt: TGTGCCAGCAGCTTAGTGAGGTACGAGCAGTACTTC
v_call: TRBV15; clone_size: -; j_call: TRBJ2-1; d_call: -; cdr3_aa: CATSREGGSYNEQFF; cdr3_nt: TGTGCCACCAGCAGAGAGGGCGGGTCGTACAATGAGCAGTTCTTC
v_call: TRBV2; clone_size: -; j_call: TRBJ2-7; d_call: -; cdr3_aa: CASLGAGPSYEQYF; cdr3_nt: TGTGCCAGCTTGGGTGCGGGGCCCTCCTACGAGCAGTACTTC
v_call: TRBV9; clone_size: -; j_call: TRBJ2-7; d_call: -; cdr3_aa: CASSPLGQGLDEQYF; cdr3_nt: TGTGCCAGCAGCCCGCTAGGTCAGGGTCTGGACGAGCAGTACTTC
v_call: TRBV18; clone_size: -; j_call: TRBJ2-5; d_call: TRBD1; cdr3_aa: CASSPRQGEETQYF; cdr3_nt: TGTGCCAGCTCACCACGACAGGGGGAAGAGACCCAGTACTTC
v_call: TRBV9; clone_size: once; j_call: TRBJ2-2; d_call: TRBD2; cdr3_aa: CASSVGSSGSGTGELFF; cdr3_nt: TGTGCCAGCAGCGTAGGGTCGAGCGGGAGCGGAACCGGGGAGCTGTTTTTT
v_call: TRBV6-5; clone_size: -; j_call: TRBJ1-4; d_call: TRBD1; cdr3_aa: CASSYGDRENEKLFF; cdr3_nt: TGTGCCAGCAGTTACGGGGACAGGGAGAATGAAAAACTGTTTTTT
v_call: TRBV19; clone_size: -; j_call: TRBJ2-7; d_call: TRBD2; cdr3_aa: CASRPTSASYEQYF; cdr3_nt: TGTGCCAGTAGGCCGACTAGCGCCTCCTACGAGCAGTACTTC
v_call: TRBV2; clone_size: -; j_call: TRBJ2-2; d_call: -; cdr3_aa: CASSVRDVTFGGELFF; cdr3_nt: TGTGCCAGCAGTGTACGGGACGTAACTTTTGGCGGGGAGCTGTTTTTT
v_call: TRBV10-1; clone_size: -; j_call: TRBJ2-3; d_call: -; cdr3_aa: CASSESTRGADTQYF; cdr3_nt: TGCGCCAGCAGTGAGTCGACTAGGGGCGCGGATACGCAGTATTTT
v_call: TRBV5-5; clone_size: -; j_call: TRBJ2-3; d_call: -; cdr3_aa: CASSLGGTDTQYF; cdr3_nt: TGTGCCAGCAGCTTGGGTGGTACAGATACGCAGTATTTT
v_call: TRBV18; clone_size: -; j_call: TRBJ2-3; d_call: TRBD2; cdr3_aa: CASSASGLAGYF; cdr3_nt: TGTGCCAGCTCAGCGTCGGGACTAGCGGGATATTTT
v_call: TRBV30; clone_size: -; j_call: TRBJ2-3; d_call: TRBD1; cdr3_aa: CAWIGDRATTDTQYF; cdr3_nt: TGTGCCTGGATAGGGGACAGGGCTACCACAGATACGCAGTATTTT
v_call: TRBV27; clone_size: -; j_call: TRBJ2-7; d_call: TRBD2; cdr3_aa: CASSLIGTSGVLRNEQYF; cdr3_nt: TGTGCCAGCAGTTTGATAGGGACTAGCGGAGTATTGCGGAACGAGCAGTACTTC
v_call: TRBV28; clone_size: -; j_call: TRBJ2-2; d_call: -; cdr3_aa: CASRVEDTGELFF; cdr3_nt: TGTGCCAGCAGGGTGGAGGACACCGGGGAGCTGTTTTTT
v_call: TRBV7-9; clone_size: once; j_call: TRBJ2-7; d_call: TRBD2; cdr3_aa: CASSLDGGSYEQYF; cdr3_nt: TGTGCCAGCAGCTTAGACGGGGGGTCCTACGAGCAGTACTTC
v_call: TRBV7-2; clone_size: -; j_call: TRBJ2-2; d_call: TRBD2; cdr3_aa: CASSFIISGPNTGELFF; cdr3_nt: TGTGCCAGCAGCTTTATAATTAGCGGGCCGAACACCGGGGAGCTGTTTTTT
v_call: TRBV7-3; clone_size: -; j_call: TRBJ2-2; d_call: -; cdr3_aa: CASSPAWGVPGELFF; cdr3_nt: TGTGCCAGCAGCCCAGCGTGGGGTGTCCCCGGGGAGCTGTTTTTT
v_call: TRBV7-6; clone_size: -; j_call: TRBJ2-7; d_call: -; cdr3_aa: CASSLGSVYEQYF; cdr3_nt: TGTGCCAGCAGCTTGGGATCTGTCTACGAGCAGTACTTC
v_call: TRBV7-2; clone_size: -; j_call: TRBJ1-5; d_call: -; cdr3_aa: CASRKQGNQPQHF; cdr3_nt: TGTGCCAGCAGAAAACAGGGAAATCAGCCCCAGCATTTT
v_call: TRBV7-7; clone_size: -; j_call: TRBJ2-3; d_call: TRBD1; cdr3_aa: CASSLGTGKTDTQYF; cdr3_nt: TGTGCCAGCAGCCTGGGGACAGGCAAAACAGATACGCAGTATTTT
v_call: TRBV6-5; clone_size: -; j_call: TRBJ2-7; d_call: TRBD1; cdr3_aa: CASSLTGTAYEQYF; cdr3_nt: TGTGCCAGCAGTTTGACAGGGACGGCCTACGAGCAGTACTTC
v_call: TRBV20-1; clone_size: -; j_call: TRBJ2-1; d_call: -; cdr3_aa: CSAARSNEQFF; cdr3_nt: TGCAGTGCTGCCCGGTCCAATGAGCAGTTCTTC
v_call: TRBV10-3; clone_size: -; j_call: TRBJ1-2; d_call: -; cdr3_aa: CAISEGRDKNGYTF; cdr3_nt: TGTGCCATCAGTGAGGGGAGGGACAAAAATGGCTACACCTTC
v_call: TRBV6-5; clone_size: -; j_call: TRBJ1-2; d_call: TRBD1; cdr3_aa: CASSYGPGGGYTF; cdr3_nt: TGTGCCAGCAGTTACGGGCCAGGGGGCGGCTACACCTTC
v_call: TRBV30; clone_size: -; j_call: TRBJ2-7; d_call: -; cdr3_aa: CAWRVGQDYEQYF; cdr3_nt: TGTGCCTGGAGGGTAGGCCAGGACTACGAGCAGTACTTC
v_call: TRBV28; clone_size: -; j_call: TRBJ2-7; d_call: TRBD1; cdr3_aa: CATGGLDYEQYF; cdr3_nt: TGTGCCACAGGGGGTTTAGACTACGAGCAGTACTTC
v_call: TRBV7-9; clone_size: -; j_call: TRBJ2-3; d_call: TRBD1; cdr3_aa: CASSPGTGGEDTQYF; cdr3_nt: TGTGCCAGCAGCCCAGGGACAGGGGGCGAAGATACGCAGTATTTT
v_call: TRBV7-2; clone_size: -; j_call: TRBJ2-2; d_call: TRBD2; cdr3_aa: CASSVTSGSTGELFF; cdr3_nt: TGTGCCAGCAGTGTGACTAGCGGCAGCACCGGGGAGCTGTTTTTT
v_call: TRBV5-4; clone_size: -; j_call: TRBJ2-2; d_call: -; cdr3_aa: CASSIFGGGELFF; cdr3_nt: TGTGCCAGCAGCATCTTTGGCGGAGGGGAGCTGTTTTTT
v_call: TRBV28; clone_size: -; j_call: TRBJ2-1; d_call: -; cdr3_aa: CASSLFRGSGNEQFF; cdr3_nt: TGTGCCAGCAGTTTATTCCGGGGTTCGGGGAATGAGCAGTTCTTC
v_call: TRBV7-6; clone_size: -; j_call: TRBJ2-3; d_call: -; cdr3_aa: CASSSGADTQYF; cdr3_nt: TGTGCCAGCAGCTCCGGCGCAGATACGCAGTATTTT
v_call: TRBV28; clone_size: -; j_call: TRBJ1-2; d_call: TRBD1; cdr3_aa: CASSLGTAIGYYGYTF; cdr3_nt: TGTGCCAGCAGTCTCGGGACAGCTATAGGGTACTATGGCTACACCTTC
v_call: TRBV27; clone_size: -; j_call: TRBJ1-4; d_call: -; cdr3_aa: CASRRAATNEKLFF; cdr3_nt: TGTGCCAGCAGGAGAGCTGCAACTAATGAAAAACTGTTTTTT
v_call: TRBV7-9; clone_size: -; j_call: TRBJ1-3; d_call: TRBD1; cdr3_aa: CASSPQGVGGNTIYF; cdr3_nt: TGTGCCAGCAGCCCACAGGGGGTGGGTGGAAACACCATATATTTT
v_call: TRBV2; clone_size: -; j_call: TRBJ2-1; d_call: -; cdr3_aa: CASSDGGWDEQFF; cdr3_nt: TGTGCCAGCAGTGATGGGGGTTGGGATGAGCAGTTCTTC
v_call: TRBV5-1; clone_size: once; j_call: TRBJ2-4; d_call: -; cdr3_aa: CASRETSLTKNIQYF; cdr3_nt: TGCGCCAGCAGGGAGACTAGTCTAACCAAAAACATTCAGTACTTC
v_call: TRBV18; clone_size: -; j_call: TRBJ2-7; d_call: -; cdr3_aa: CASSLQGLGDEQYF; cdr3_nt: TGTGCCAGCTCACTTCAGGGCTTGGGAGACGAGCAGTACTTC
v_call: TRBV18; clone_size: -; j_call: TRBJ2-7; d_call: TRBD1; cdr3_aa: CASSPRAGGNYEQYF; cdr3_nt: TGTGCCAGCTCACCGCGGGCAGGGGGCAACTACGAGCAGTACTTC
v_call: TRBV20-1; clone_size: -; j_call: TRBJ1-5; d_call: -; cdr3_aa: CSARSGQPQHF; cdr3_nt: TGCAGTGCTAGAAGTGGCCAGCCCCAGCATTTT
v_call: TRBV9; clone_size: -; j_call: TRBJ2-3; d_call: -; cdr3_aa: CASSDRSGYTDTQYF; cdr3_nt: TGTGCCAGCAGTGACCGTAGCGGCTACACAGATACGCAGTATTTT
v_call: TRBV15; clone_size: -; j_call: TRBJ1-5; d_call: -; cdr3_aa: CATSRDLGQPQHF; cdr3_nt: TGTGCCACCAGCAGAGATTTGGGTCAGCCCCAGCATTTT
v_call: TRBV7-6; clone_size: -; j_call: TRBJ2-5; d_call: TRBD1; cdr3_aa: CASSQSGQGGETQYF; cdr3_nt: TGTGCCAGCAGCCAAAGTGGACAGGGTGGAGAGACCCAGTACTTC
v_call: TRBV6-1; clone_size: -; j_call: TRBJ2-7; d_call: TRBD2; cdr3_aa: CASREWGLAGDEQYF; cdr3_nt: TGTGCCAGCAGGGAGTGGGGACTAGCGGGAGACGAGCAGTACTTC